This T cell receptor (beta chain) was captured by sequencing in a study of radiotherapy plus CTLA-4 blockade in lung cancer. Whole-study findings and limits: The best prediction of response reportedly came from early blood T cell clone dynamics, with interferon-beta.

The V gene's germline CDR1 is MGHDK and CDR2 SYGVNS. The V end was cut by 5 bases, the J end by 8 bases, with 9 bases between. CDR3 length equals 11 residues. Focal radiation with ipilimumab CTLA-4 blockade was given to patients with chemo-refractory metastatic non-small-cell lung cancer. With respect to this clone: Its target is unknown.

Here immunoSEQ multiplex PCR was the method, and the copy in TCRdb shows in-frame clones only, minus some. Here the sample spans about 97,000 clones, around 79% being singletons. Source: peripheral blood, taken from a patient treated with radiotherapy plus ipilimumab. This clonotype was obtained from a human donor with non-small cell lung cancer who had a partial response to radiotherapy plus ipilimumab. Some clones in this sample may be carry-over from other donors' samples. This chain connects TRBV25-1 to TRBJ1-2; D possibly corresponds to TRBD1 (5 bases). CDR3 sequence (DNA): TGTGCCAGCAGTCGGGGGGACGGCTACACCTTC. It translates to CASSRGDGYTF.